The 29 T cell receptor beta chains below were found in one sample sequenced in a study of CD8+ T cells in alopecia areata. The authors extracted RNA and reverse transcribed it into cDNA as the sequencing template. Measured with immunoSEQ multiplex PCR; TCRdb has only the in-frame clones, and not every one. Of about 220,000 clones detected, around three fifths appear once; the ten largest clones hold around 1.4%. As to treatment: oral pan-JAK inhibitor, 5-10 mg twice daily. Here the sequenced sample was CD4+ T cells sorted from blood, taken at week 4, from a patient treated with tofacitinib. These receptors all stem from a human donor with alopecia areata.

The chain has TRBV19 and TRBJ1-2; D might be TRBD1 (5 bases). CDR1 and CDR2 (germline): LNHDA, SQIVND (reference sequence). The CDR3 consists of 14 residues. V lost 6 bases and J 2 bases, leaving 13 bases between the germline ends. CDR3 region: CASSLGSGNYGYTF. In DNA, the CDR3 is TGTGCCAGTAGCCTTGGGTCAGGGAACTATGGCTACACCTTC.

This chain joins TRBV29-1 and TRBJ1-2; unclear D gene. Per germline, CDR1 SQVTM and CDR2 ANQGSEA. V gave up 6 bases and J gave up 8 bases, with 13 bases separating them. This CDR3 is 11 amino acids long. In DNA, the CDR3 is TGCAGCGTCGTGGGCGAGAAAGGCTACACCTTC. Residues: CSVVGEKGYTF.

V is TRBV29-1 and J is TRBJ1-5; D is undetermined. Germline assignment: CDR1 SQVTM and CDR2 ANQGSEA. V lost 7 bases and J 4 bases, leaving 17 bases between the germline ends. The CDR3 is made up of 14 amino acids. CDR3 nucleotide sequence: TGCAGCGCTACAATCCAAGATGGGAATCAGCCCCAGCATTTT. This codes for CSATIQDGNQPQHF.

This clone was counted a single time. The chain links TRBV6-6 to TRBJ2-5; 7 positions match TRBD1. The CDR3 length is 13 residues. Germline V gene lookup returns CDR1 MNHNY and CDR2 SVGAGI (reference sequence). The junction had 4 bases not matched to a gene; V was cut back by 6 bases and J by 3 bases. The CDR3 here is CASSKGQKETQYF. The CDR3 DNA is TGTGCCAGCAGCAAGGGACAGAAAGAGACCCAGTACTTC.

The V and J genes are TRBV30 and TRBJ1-2, with D possibly TRBD1 on 6 matching bases. Trimming pared 2 bases from V and 5 bases from J, leaving 15 bases between. Per germline, CDR1 GTSNPN and CDR2 SVGIG (reference sequence). The CDR3 length is 14 residues. CDR3 in DNA: TGTGCCTGGAGTACCGGACAGACACGTTATGGCTACACCTTC. Translated: CAWSTGQTRYGYTF.

The chain employs TRBV29-1 and TRBJ2-3, with D uncertain. V was cut by 4 bases and J by 2 bases, with 10 bases left in between. Germline loops: CDR1 SQVTM, CDR2 ANQGSEA. This CDR3 is built from 13 residues. The CDR3 DNA reads as TGCAGCGTTGCAAGAAGTCTCACAGATACGCAGTATTTT. Protein product: CSVARSLTDTQYF.

This rearrangement joins TRBV27 to TRBJ2-1, with 10 bases aligning to TRBD2. The CDR3 runs to 15 residues. The V gene's germline CDR1 is MNHEY and CDR2 SMNVEV (reference sequence). J lost 10 bases, V lost 8 bases, and 14 bases had no gene match. The CDR3 region is CASSRSAGGQGEQFF. In DNA, the CDR3 is TGTGCCAGCTCCCGGTCAGCGGGGGGGCAGGGGGAGCAGTTCTTC.

V gene TRBV5-6 combines with J gene TRBJ2-3, with D uncertain. V lost 0 bases and J lost 1, with 9 bases in between. The CDR3 runs 15 residues. Germline assignment: CDR1 SGHDT and CDR2 YYEEEE. Written as DNA, the CDR3 is TGTGCCAGCAGCTTGGTAGGCGTAGGCACAGATACGCAGTATTTT. Its protein product is CASSLVGVGTDTQYF.

This clone has a handful of counts. The chain couples TRBV19 to TRBJ2-7; 9 bases agree with TRBD1. V was pared by 7 bases and J by 7 bases, with 11 bases of the junction left unmatched. Germline CDR1 is LNHDA and CDR2 is SQIVND (reference sequence). The CDR3 contains 14 residues. CDR3 amino acids: CASTPGQGIWEQYF. CDR3 nucleotides: TGTGCCAGTACTCCGGGACAGGGAATTTGGGAGCAGTACTTC.

The gene calls are TRBV14 and TRBJ2-6; D gene ambiguous. Germline assignment: CDR1 SGHDN and CDR2 FVKESK. The germline V and J ends were trimmed by 0 bases and 2 bases, with 11 bases remaining between them. CDR3 length: 17 amino acids. The CDR3 coding sequence is TGTGCCAGCAGCCAAGATTTTAGGGTCGCTGGGGCCAACGTCCTGACTTTC. Amino acids: CASSQDFRVAGANVLTF.

This clone was counted only a few times. The chain combines TRBV4-1 with TRBJ1-6; tentatively, D is TRBD1 (5 bases). This CDR3 is built from 13 residues. Between the trimmed V and J ends, which lost 4 bases and 10 bases, there was a span of 11 bases. Germline-derived CDR1 and CDR2 are MGHRA and YSYEKL. The DNA for the CDR3 is TGCGCCAGCAGCCGGGACCCAGAGTCACCCCTCCACTTT. Amino acid sequence: CASSRDPESPLHF.

This sequence joins TRBV27 and TRBJ2-1, with TRBD2 matching over 12 bases. Per germline, CDR1 MNHEY and CDR2 SMNVEV (reference sequence). The CDR3 covers 15 residues. V lost 2 bases, J lost 8 bases, and 4 bases stayed unmatched. CDR3 coding DNA: TGTGCCAGCAGTTTAGGTCCTAGCGGGGGGGATGAGCAGTTCTTC. Translated: CASSLGPSGGDEQFF.

A single count supports this clone. The chain recombines TRBV5-6 with TRBJ1-2; possibly TRBD1 for D (6 bases). Germline CDR1 is SGHDT and CDR2 is YYEEEE. The length of the CDR3 is 18 residues. V shed 2 bases and J shed 10 bases, with 30 bases lying between them. CDR3 region: CASSFGDRINGNMVDYTF. The CDR3 DNA is TGTGCCAGCAGCTTTGGTGACAGGATAAATGGGAATATGGTTGACTACACCTTC.

This clone was seen many times. The rearrangement joins TRBV15 to TRBJ1-1; D ambiguous. Per germline, CDR1 LNHNV and CDR2 YYDKDF (reference sequence). The germline V and J ends were trimmed by 0 bases and 6 bases, with 8 bases remaining between them. CDR3 length equals 13 residues. CDR3 residues: CATSRDLGAEAFF. Here the CDR3 DNA reads TGTGCCACCAGCAGAGATTTAGGCGCTGAAGCTTTCTTT.

V usage is TRBV19 and J usage is TRBJ2-2; D is ambiguous. The CDR3 is made up of 14 amino acids. Trimming pared 5 bases from V and 1 base from J, leaving 8 bases between. CDR1 and CDR2 from the germline V gene are LNHDA and SQIVND (reference sequence). CDR3 region: CASSPQQNTGELFF. CDR3 in DNA: TGTGCCAGTAGTCCTCAGCAGAACACCGGGGAGCTGTTTTTT.

This clone was recorded many times. The chain recombines TRBV5-1 with TRBJ1-2, with TRBD1 matching over 9 bases. The V gene end was trimmed by 0 bases and the J gene end by 2 bases; junction bases not matched to a gene: 5. The germline gives CDR1 SGHRS, CDR2 YFSETQ. This CDR3 has 16 amino acids. CDR3 nucleotides: TGCGCCAGCAGCTTGGGAATAGGACAGGGGAACTATGGCTACACCTTC. Encoded protein: CASSLGIGQGNYGYTF. The whole variable domain, filled in from reference TRBV5-1 and TRBJ1-2, reads KAGVTQTPRYLIKTRGQQVTLSCSPISGHRSVSWYQQTPGQGLQFLFEYFSETQRNKGNFPGRFSGRQFSNSRSEMNVSTLELGDSALYLCASSLGIGQGNYGYTFGSGTRLTVV.

The chain's CDR3 is CSVEVQGAPAEAFF. DNA of the CDR3: TGCAGCGTTGAAGTCCAGGGGGCTCCCGCTGAAGCTTTCTTT. The chain couples TRBV29-1 to TRBJ1-1; 8 nucleotides align to TRBD1. Germline-derived CDR1 and CDR2 are SQVTM and ANQGSEA. The CDR3 runs 14 residues. After removal of 1 base from V and 6 bases from J, the junction contained 7 bases not matched to a gene.

A few counts support this clone. One junction end disagrees with the germline gene, perhaps due to a read error. This chain links TRBV10-3 with TRBJ2-7, with a possible D match to TRBD2 (6 bases). Germline CDR1 is ENHRY and CDR2 is SYGVKD. The CDR3 runs to 11 residues. The CDR3 DNA is TGTGCCATCACCCAACGTGGAGGGTATGTCTTC. It specifies CAITQRGGYVF.

This clone appeared once. The J gene is TRBJ2-3, the V gene TRBV6-5; TRBD2 agrees at 8 bases. With V trimmed by 5 bases and J by 2 bases, 3 bases remained unmatched. Germline V lookup: CDR1 MNHEY, CDR2 SVGAGI. CDR3 size: 14 residues. The CDR3 here is CASSRSGATDTQYF. CDR3 bases: TGTGCCAGCAGTCGTAGCGGGGCCACAGATACGCAGTATTTT.

The gene calls are TRBV2 and TRBJ2-6; D perhaps matches TRBD1 (6 bases). Trimming left V 2 bases short and J 2 bases short, with 10 bases between. Germline V gives CDR1 SNHLY, CDR2 FYNNEI. CDR3 length: 16 amino acids. In DNA form, the CDR3 reads TGTGCCAGCAGTGAAAGGGGGTTCGCTGGGGCCAACGTCCTGACTTTC. It translates to CASSERGFAGANVLTF.

This clone was observed a few times. The V call is TRBV29-1, the J call TRBJ1-1, with TRBD1 matching over 9 bases. The CDR3 length is 13 residues. The trim removed 7 bases at V and 3 bases at J, leaving 6 bases unmatched. Germline CDR1 SQVTM, CDR2 ANQGSEA. The DNA of the CDR3 is TGCAGCGCCGCAAGGACAGGGGACACTGAAGCTTTCTTT. Its translation: CSAARTGDTEAFF.

As concerns this clone: The same CDR3 also results from other DNA sequences found in this sample. This CDR3 is CASSQEGQGNYGYTF. For the CDR3, the DNA is TGCGCCAGCAGCCAGGAGGGACAGGGAAACTATGGCTACACCTTC. The chain uses TRBV4-3 and TRBJ1-2, with 9 positions matching TRBD1. With 3 bases clipped from V and 2 bases from J, the junction kept 4 bases outside the gene matches. CDR3 size: 15 residues. CDR1 and CDR2 from the germline V gene are LGHNA and YSLEER.

The chain's CDR3 is CASSRTEGPGTIYF. DNA for the CDR3: TGTGCCAGCTCACGCACTGAGGGACCAGGCACCATATATTTT. This chain joins TRBV18 and TRBJ1-3; D perhaps matches TRBD1 (5 bases). V was shortened by 4 bases and J by 9 bases, with 16 bases between the two germline ends. Germline V gene data show CDR1 as KGHSH and CDR2 as LQKENI. The CDR3 has 14 residues.

The chain is built from TRBV29-1 and TRBJ2-1, with 13 bases lining up with TRBD2. The length of the CDR3 is 14 residues. J gave up 6 bases and V 7 bases, and 6 bases lay outside the gene matches. CDR1 and CDR2 (germline): SQVTM, ANQGSEA. The CDR3 DNA is TGCAGCGCTTGGACTAGCGGGGGAGGCAATGAGCAGTTCTTC. Amino acid sequence: CSAWTSGGGNEQFF.

The V and J genes are TRBV14 and TRBJ2-7, with TRBD1 matching 11 bases. From germline, CDR1 is SGHDN and CDR2 FVKESK. The CDR3 is 13 residues long. Germline trimming cut 8 bases from V and 6 bases from J; bases unmatched to any gene: 6. CDR3 DNA: TGTGCCAGCCAAGGACAGGGGGCACGCGAGCAGTACTTC. It specifies CASQGQGAREQYF.

There are a few counts of this clone. The chain uses TRBV2 and TRBJ2-5; D possibly corresponds to TRBD2 (6 bases). Germline CDR1 is SNHLY and CDR2 is FYNNEI. The V end was cut by 3 bases, the J end by 1 base, with 12 bases between. The length of the CDR3 is 15 residues. CDR3 in DNA: TGTGCCAGCAGTGACCCCGGGGGAGGCCAAGAGACCCAGTACTTC. Amino acids: CASSDPGGGQETQYF.

This sequence joins TRBV11-2 and TRBJ2-1, with D tentatively TRBD2 (5 bases). This CDR3 comprises 12 residues. The V gene's germline CDR1 is SGHAT and CDR2 FQNNGV. Trimming took off 4 bases at V and 10 bases at J, with 11 bases between the two ends. CDR3 DNA sequence: TGTGCCAGCAGCTGGCCGGAGGCAGAGCAGTTCTTC. Amino acids: CASSWPEAEQFF.

This clone turned up a few times. The chain recombines TRBV18 with TRBJ1-6; 9 positions agree with TRBD1. This CDR3 comprises 15 residues. Trimming cost V 3 bases and J 11 bases; bases outside gene matches: 8. From germline, CDR1 is KGHSH and CDR2 LQKENI. For the CDR3, the DNA is TGTGCCAGCTCACCCGCCGGGACAGGGAAGCCACCCCTCCACTTT. Translated: CASSPAGTGKPPLHF. Combining the CDR3 with reference TRBV18 and TRBJ1-6 gives the whole variable domain NAGVMQNPRHLVRRRGQEARLRCSPMKGHSHVYWYRQLPEEGLKFMVYLQKENIIDESGMPKERFSAEFPKEGPSILRIQQVVRGDSAAYFCASSPAGTGKPPLHFGNGTRLTVT.

The genes are TRBV29-1 and TRBJ1-1; D may be TRBD1 (5 bases). CDR3 length equals 16 residues. Germline CDR1 and CDR2: SQVTM and ANQGSEA. V was cut by 2 bases and J by 0 bases, with 16 bases left in between. The CDR3 DNA reads as TGCAGCGTTGAAAAGCCCCCGGGGGTAATGAACACTGAAGCTTTCTTT. It specifies CSVEKPPGVMNTEAFF.